These T cell receptor beta chains were read from a single sample in a study of blood T cell repertoires in COVID-19. The assay was immunoSEQ multiplex PCR, and TCRdb's table has in-frame clones only and misses some. The sample has about 160,000 clones, roughly 80% seen once. Sequences were obtained from PBMCs or T cells enriched from blood (not recorded which). The receptor set was obtained from a woman aged 40 to 49 with acute COVID-19. The CDR3 runs from the conserved cysteine through the conserved F or W. The D gene is left open where the match is weak. The listing skips clone size in some rows; elsewhere it reads once, few, many or a size class.

j_call | clone_size | v_call | d_call | cdr3_nt | cdr3_aa
TRBJ2-7 | . | TRBV18 | . | TGTGCCAGCTCACCTACCGGGAAAACCTACGAGCAGTACTTC | CASSPTGKTYEQYF
TRBJ2-1 | . | TRBV7-9 | TRBD2 | TGTGCCAGCAGCTCCGCCGGGACTAGCTACCATGAGCAGTTCTTC | CASSSAGTSYHEQFF
TRBJ1-2 | . | TRBV7-9 | TRBD1 | TGTGCCAGCAGCTTAGCAGGACAGGGCCTTCCGGGCTACACCTTC | CASSLAGQGLPGYTF
TRBJ1-6 | few | TRBV3-1/TRBV3-2 | TRBD1 | TGTGCCAGCAGCCTCCGACAGGGGCCCCGGGGGTCACCCCTCCACTTT | CASSLRQGPRGSPLHF
TRBJ2-1 | . | TRBV5-1 | . | TGCGCCAGCAGCTTTCGGGACTTCAATGAGCAGTTCTTC | CASSFRDFNEQFF
TRBJ2-5 | . | TRBV7-2 | . | TGTGCCAGCAGCCCCATGCGAGGGCAGGAGATCCAGTACTTC | CASSPMRGQEIQYF
TRBJ2-3 | . | TRBV29-1 | . | TGCAGCGTTCGCGCCACCCACTATGCACAGCGGACGCAGTATTTT | CSVRATHYAQRTQYF
TRBJ2-4 | . | TRBV7-9 | TRBD2 | TGTGCCAGCAGCTTAGAAGGTGCTAGCGGGAACATTCAGTACTTC | CASSLEGASGNIQYF
TRBJ1-2 | . | TRBV6-2/TRBV6-3 | . | TGTGCCAGCAGTGACACCTATGGCTACACCTTC | CASSDTYGYTF
TRBJ2-3 | . | TRBV15 | . | TGTGCCACCAGCAGAGATTACAGGAGCCCTCGCACAGATACGCAGTATTTT | CATSRDYRSPRTDTQYF
TRBJ2-1 | . | TRBV21-1 | . | TGTGCCAGCAGCAAAAATTCGGGGACTAGCAAAAATGAGCAGTTCTTC | CASSKNSGTSKNEQFF
TRBJ2-1 | many | TRBV6-4 | TRBD2 | TGTGCCAGCAGTCTGTCTAGCGGGAGGGCCGGGGAGCAGTTCTTC | CASSLSSGRAGEQFF
TRBJ2-7 | . | TRBV4-1 | TRBD2 | TGCGCCAGCAGCCAACGAGGACTAGCGGGAGAAGCCTACGAGCAGTACTTC | CASSQRGLAGEAYEQYF
TRBJ2-7 | . | TRBV6-1 | . | TGTGCCAGCAGTGAAGTCGGGGGTCAACCTACGGTGCGGCAGTACTTC | CASSEVGGQPTVRQYF
TRBJ1-5 | . | TRBV6-2/TRBV6-3 | . | TGTGCCAGCAGTTCACCTCAACTACGGGGGGATCAGCCCCAGCATTTT | CASSSPQLRGDQPQHF
TRBJ1-3 | . | TRBV7-9 | . | TGTGCCAGCAGTTATGAGGGGGTCCTCTCTGGAAACACCATATATTTT | CASSYEGVLSGNTIYF
TRBJ2-2 | few | TRBV7-9 | TRBD2 | TGTGCCGGACGGACTAGCGGGATGGGCGGGGAGCTGTTTTTT | CAGRTSGMGGELFF
TRBJ1-2 | . | TRBV5-1 | TRBD1 | TGCGCCAGCAGCGATTACAAGGGACAGGGGGCTGCTAACTATGGCTACACCTTC | CASSDYKGQGAANYGYTF
TRBJ1-2 | . | TRBV18 | . | TGTGCCAGCTCACTGCGGACAGCGAAGTTAGCTAACTATGGCTACACCTTC | CASSLRTAKLANYGYTF
TRBJ1-2 | . | TRBV5-4 | . | TGTGCCAGCAGCCCAACAGGGAACTATGGCTACACCTTC | CASSPTGNYGYTF
TRBJ2-1 | . | TRBV5-8 | TRBD1 | TGTGCCAGCAGCTCGGGGACAGGGGGCGGGGGCGCCTACAATGAGCAGTTCTTC | CASSSGTGGGGAYNEQFF
TRBJ2-7 | . | TRBV3-1/TRBV3-2 | . | TGTGCCAGCAGGGACGGGATGGGCTCCTACGAGCAGTACTTC | CASRDGMGSYEQYF
TRBJ2-4 | . | TRBV18 | TRBD2 | TGTGCCAGCTCACCACTTGGGACTAGCCTGAATTTAGCCAAAAACATTCAGTACTTC | CASSPLGTSLNLAKNIQYF
TRBJ1-5 | few | TRBV10-3 | TRBD1 | TGTGCCATCAGCACAGGGGCCAATCAGCCCCAGCATTTT | CAISTGANQPQHF
TRBJ2-3 | . | TRBV7-8 | . | TGTGCCAGCAGCTTCTCCTCTGGTCTAAGCACAGATACGCAGTATTTT | CASSFSSGLSTDTQYF
TRBJ2-1 | . | TRBV5-5 | . | TGTGCCAGCAGCTTAACAGGTAATTCCTACAATGAGCAGTTCTTC | CASSLTGNSYNEQFF
TRBJ2-3 | . | TRBV21-1 | . | TGTGCCAGCAGCATGAAGGGGACAGATACGCAGTATTTT | CASSMKGTDTQYF
TRBJ1-1 | once | TRBV6-5 | TRBD1 | TGTGCCAGCAGTTACTCCGGACAGGGGGACGAAGCTTTCTTT | CASSYSGQGDEAFF
TRBJ2-1 | . | TRBV14 | . | TGTGCCAGCAGCCAAGACTTGCGCTCCTTCTACAATGAGCAGTTCTTC | CASSQDLRSFYNEQFF
TRBJ2-3 | few | TRBV2 | TRBD2 | TGTGCCAGCAGTGTTAGGGGCGGGAGGTGGGCCAGCACAGATACGCAGTATTTT | CASSVRGGRWASTDTQYF
TRBJ2-7 | once | TRBV27 | TRBD2 | TGTGCCAGCAAGGCTAGCGGGAGTTTGCAGCAGTACTTC | CASKASGSLQQYF
TRBJ2-7 | . | TRBV29-1 | TRBD2 | TGCAGCGCTACTAGCGGGAGGGCGGGCGAGCAGTACTTC | CSATSGRAGEQYF
TRBJ1-4 | . | TRBV4-1 | TRBD1 | TGCGCCAGCAGCCGCGACAGGGGTGTCGGTGAAAAACTGTTTTTT | CASSRDRGVGEKLFF
TRBJ2-7 | once | TRBV10-2 | TRBD1 | TGCGCCAGCCGGTGGGACAGCTCCTACGAGCAGTACTTC | CASRWDSSYEQYF
TRBJ1-5 | . | TRBV6-5 | . | TGTGCCAGCAGCTTGGGCATCTTATTGGTTCAGCCCCAGCATTTT | CASSLGILLVQPQHF
TRBJ1-5 | . | TRBV6-1 | . | TGTGCCAGCAGTGAAAGGGGAGGGGGTCAGCCCCAGCATTTT | CASSERGGGQPQHF
TRBJ1-6 | . | TRBV2 | TRBD1 | TGTGCCAGCAGTGAATTTGGGACAGGGAGCTCCTATAATTCACCCCTCCACTTT | CASSEFGTGSSYNSPLHF